These 27 T cell receptor beta chains were all obtained from the same sample, sequenced in a study of cytomegalovirus exposure and HLA in healthy donors. The PCR employed 60 Vbeta primers together with 13 Jbeta primers. Produced via immunoSEQ multiplex PCR; TCRdb's table is partial and in-frame only. The table records about 120,000 clones, about four fifths of them present only once. Sequencing used PBMCs. Receptors originate from a female donor in good health and CMV-seropositive.

This clone has a handful of counts. The rearrangement joins TRBV4-1 to TRBJ1-4; D is unclear. V lost 4 bases and J lost 1, with 13 bases in between. The CDR3 spans 16 residues. Germline assignment: CDR1 MGHRA and CDR2 YSYEKL. The CDR3 DNA reads as TGCGCCAGCAGCCGCGTCCCAATAGTAACTAATGAAAAACTGTTTTTT. Amino acid sequence: CASSRVPIVTNEKLFF.

This clone was seen a few times. This chain links TRBV27 with TRBJ2-1; 10 bases fit TRBD1. Germline lookup yields CDR1 MNHEY and CDR2 SMNVEV (reference sequence). This CDR3 contains 15 residues. V was clipped by 7 bases and J by 7 bases; unmatched bases: 10. CDR3 loop: CASTSTGGSGNEQFF. As DNA, the CDR3 is TGTGCCAGCACCTCGACAGGGGGCTCAGGGAATGAGCAGTTCTTC.

The chain employs TRBV7-9 and TRBJ2-4; weak D call: TRBD1 (6 bases). CDR1 SEHNR and CDR2 FQNEAQ come from the germline V gene (reference sequence). There are 14 residues in the CDR3. V was pared by 3 bases and J by 4 bases, with 10 bases between. CDR3 loop: CASSLDSLKNIQYF. The CDR3 bases are TGTGCCAGCAGCTTGGACAGCCTTAAAAACATTCAGTACTTC.

This clone was recorded a few times. V gene TRBV9 combines with J gene TRBJ2-5, with 15 bases lining up with TRBD2. Germline values: CDR1 SGDLS, CDR2 YYNGEE. Trimming removed 4 bases from V and 5 bases from J; junction bases left unmatched: 9. The CDR3 totals 17 residues. CDR3 region: CASSWGLAGGPGETQYF. CDR3 coding DNA: TGTGCCAGCAGCTGGGGACTAGCGGGGGGCCCGGGTGAGACCCAGTACTTC.

This chain uses TRBV28 with TRBJ1-5; the D is unclear. Trimming stripped 4 bases from V and 5 bases from J, with 6 bases between. The CDR3 spans 12 residues. Germline CDR1 MDHEN, CDR2 SYDVKM. This CDR3 reads CASSSPYQPQHF. DNA of the CDR3: TGTGCCAGCAGTTCCCCTTATCAGCCCCAGCATTTT.

The genes are TRBV6-6 and TRBJ2-7; TRBD1 aligns across 9 bases. V was clipped by 3 bases and J by 4 bases; unmatched bases: 10. The germline CDR1 and CDR2 sequences are MNHNY and SVGAGI (reference sequence). The CDR3 contains 16 residues. The CDR3 DNA reads as TGTGCCAGCAGTTATCCCACAGGGGGCGCCCCTTACGAGCAGTACTTC. Its translation: CASSYPTGGAPYEQYF.

This sequence joins TRBV11-2 and TRBJ1-6, with 7 bases lining up with TRBD1. The germline gives CDR1 SGHAT, CDR2 FQNNGV. The CDR3 totals 16 residues. J lost 7 bases, V lost 3 bases, and 9 bases had no gene match. CDR3 residues: CASSLALSGGNSPLHF. Written as DNA, the CDR3 is TGTGCCAGCAGCTTGGCTTTATCAGGGGGGAATTCACCCCTCCACTTT.

This clone was picked up a small number of times. The rearrangement uses TRBV6-6 and TRBJ2-1; 8 bases line up with TRBD1. In germline, CDR1 is MNHNY, CDR2 SVGAGI (reference sequence). This CDR3 region has 15 residues. V shed 4 bases, J shed 8 bases, and the junction held 10 bases outside the gene matches. The CDR3 bases are TGTGCCAGCAGTTTCGGACAGGGTAAGGTCGATGAGCAGTTCTTC. This translates into CASSFGQGKVDEQFF.

The chain couples TRBV7-2 to TRBJ2-3, with 8 bases matching TRBD1. V was pared by 1 base and J by 4 bases, with 13 bases of the junction left unmatched. CDR1 SGHTA and CDR2 FQGNSA come from the germline V gene. The CDR3 has 18 amino acids. CDR3 DNA sequence: TGTGCCAGCAGCTTAGGAGGGTCGGGCAGGGGGCGCGCAGATACGCAGTATTTT. Amino acid sequence: CASSLGGSGRGRADTQYF.

This chain uses TRBV6-5 with TRBJ1-5, with D perhaps TRBD1 (5 bases). CDR3 length equals 14 residues. CDR1 is MNHEY and CDR2 is SVGAGI in the germline V gene. V lost 4 bases and J 9 bases, leaving 16 bases between the germline ends. As DNA, the CDR3 is TGTGCCAGCAGTTCTGGGACTGGGTACTGGCCCCAGCATTTT. As protein: CASSSGTGYWPQHF.

This rearrangement joins TRBV28 to TRBJ2-7, with TRBD1 identical over 9 bases. The trim removed 8 bases at V and 4 bases at J, leaving 6 bases unmatched. The CDR3 runs 13 residues. Germline lookup yields CDR1 MDHEN and CDR2 SYDVKM. DNA for the CDR3: TGTGCCAGCGGACCGGGACAGGGTTACGAGCAGTACTTC. It specifies CASGPGQGYEQYF.

This chain joins TRBV4-2 and TRBJ1-5, with D perhaps matching TRBD1 (6 bases). With 4 bases removed from V and 7 bases from J, the gap between germline ends came to 17 bases. Germline-derived CDR1 and CDR2 are LGHNA and YNFKEQ. The CDR3 runs to 15 residues. The CDR3 sequence is CASSPEPLQGQPQHF. In DNA form, the CDR3 reads TGTGCCAGCAGCCCGGAACCCCTACAGGGACAGCCCCAGCATTTT.

The chain combines TRBV28 with TRBJ1-4; D possibly corresponds to TRBD1 (6 bases). The germline CDR1 and CDR2 sequences are MDHEN and SYDVKM. This CDR3 spans 15 amino acids. Trimming took off 6 bases at V and 3 bases at J, with 14 bases between the two ends. The CDR3 sequence is CASRPGVVANEKLFF. The DNA for the CDR3 is TGTGCCAGCAGGCCAGGGGTAGTGGCTAATGAAAAACTGTTTTTT. The full variable domain, completed using reference TRBV28 and TRBJ1-4, is DVKVTQSSRYLVKRTGEKVFLECVQDMDHENMFWYRQDPGLGLRLIYFSYDVKMKEKGDIPEGYSVSREKKERFSLILESASTNQTSMYLCASRPGVVANEKLFFGSGTQLSVL.

The gene calls are TRBV29-1 and TRBJ2-5, with D perhaps TRBD2 (6 bases). There are 15 residues in the CDR3. Per the germline V gene, CDR1 is SQVTM and CDR2 is ANQGSEA. V shed 3 bases and J shed 0 bases, with 14 bases lying between them. CDR3 region: CSVEEEGWYQETQYF. The CDR3 coding sequence is TGCAGCGTTGAGGAGGAGGGTTGGTACCAAGAGACCCAGTACTTC.

The chain joins TRBV6-5 to TRBJ2-2; a weak D match, TRBD2 (6 bases). The CDR3 runs to 13 residues. Germline CDR1 is MNHEY and CDR2 is SVGAGI. V lost 5 bases and J 3 bases, leaving 7 bases between the germline ends. CDR3 residues: CASSRRDTGELFF. For the CDR3, the DNA is TGTGCCAGCAGTAGGAGGGACACCGGGGAGCTGTTTTTT.

As concerns this clone: At one end, the junction sequence differs from germline, possibly due to a read error. This chain joins TRBV28 and TRBJ1-1; tentative D call: TRBD1 (6 bases). The CDR3 covers 15 residues. Germline V CDR1 and CDR2: MDHEN, SYDVKM. The CDR3: CASSLWGALNTEAFF. The CDR3 bases are TGTGCCAGCAGCTTATGGGGGGCTCTGAACACTGAAGCTTTCTTT.

The chain links TRBV19 to TRBJ1-2, with 8 bases fitting TRBD1. V was pared by 5 bases and J by 5 bases, with 7 bases of the junction left unmatched. Germline V gene lookup returns CDR1 LNHDA and CDR2 SQIVND (reference sequence). The length of the CDR3 is 14 residues. CDR3 in DNA: TGTGCCAGTAGTCCAATAACAGGGGGATATGGCTACACCTTC. It yields the protein CASSPITGGYGYTF.

The V call is TRBV7-2, the J call TRBJ1-1; unclear D gene. The germline V gene has CDR1 SGHTA and CDR2 FQGNSA. The CDR3 extends over 13 amino acids. Trimming stripped 1 base from V and 7 bases from J, with 10 bases between. CDR3 bases: TGTGCCAGCAGCTTAGGGGCAATCTTTGAAGCTTTCTTT. Translating it yields CASSLGAIFEAFF.

V and J are TRBV18 and TRBJ2-2; the D gene is possibly TRBD2 (5 bases). The CDR3 totals 18 residues. The germline V gene encodes CDR1 KGHSH and CDR2 LQKENI. V was trimmed by 1 base and J by 0 bases, leaving 15 bases between them. The DNA of the CDR3 is TGTGCCAGCTCACCACGCGAGTGGGAGTACGCGAACACCGGGGAGCTGTTTTTT. It yields the protein CASSPREWEYANTGELFF.

This chain uses TRBV7-9 with TRBJ1-1; D ambiguous. The V end lost 5 bases, the J end lost 5 bases, and 21 bases lay between the germline ends. The CDR3 is 16 residues long. Germline V gives CDR1 SEHNR, CDR2 FQNEAQ (reference sequence). The CDR3: CASSAREGRPGTEAFF. The CDR3 DNA reads as TGTGCCAGCAGCGCCCGAGAAGGTCGACCGGGGACTGAAGCTTTCTTT.

The chain uses TRBV5-1 and TRBJ2-7; 9 positions agree with TRBD1. Germline CDR1 SGHRS, CDR2 YFSETQ. CDR3 size: 14 residues. The ends lost 5 bases at V and 2 bases at J; junction bases unmatched: 5. DNA for the CDR3: TGCGCCAGCAGATCGACAGGGGGGGCCTACGAGCAGTACTTC. It translates to CASRSTGGAYEQYF. Filled out from reference TRBV5-1 and TRBJ2-7, the complete variable domain reads KAGVTQTPRYLIKTRGQQVTLSCSPISGHRSVSWYQQTPGQGLQFLFEYFSETQRNKGNFPGRFSGRQFSNSRSEMNVSTLELGDSALYLCASRSTGGAYEQYFGPGTRLTVT.

The V and J genes are TRBV11-2 and TRBJ2-7; TRBD1 might be the D (6 bases). The CDR3 has 16 residues. Germline CDR1 SGHAT, CDR2 FQNNGV. The V end lost 1 base, the J end lost 9 bases, and 22 bases lay between the germline ends. This chain's CDR3 is CASSLVRQFEARGQYF. CDR3 DNA sequence: TGTGCCAGCAGCTTAGTACGTCAGTTTGAGGCCAGGGGGCAGTACTTC.

The rearrangement joins TRBV5-1 to TRBJ1-2; D ambiguous. CDR1 is SGHRS and CDR2 is YFSETQ in the germline V gene. Trimming stripped 1 base from V and 7 bases from J, with 8 bases between. This CDR3 has 12 amino acids. The CDR3 is CASSLPGSGYTF. The DNA for the CDR3 is TGCGCCAGCAGCTTGCCAGGCTCTGGCTACACCTTC.

This chain joins TRBV7-2 and TRBJ1-2; possible D gene TRBD1, 6 bases. CDR1 is SGHTA and CDR2 is FQGNSA in the germline V gene. The CDR3 length is 13 residues. Trimming removed 4 bases from V and 11 bases from J, with 17 bases in between. The CDR3 nucleotides are TGTGCCAGCAGCTCTCGGACAGTTCCGAGTTACACCTTC. Protein product: CASSSRTVPSYTF.

About this clone itself: The junction differs from germline at one of its ends, possibly a read error. The rearrangement joins TRBV7-7 to TRBJ2-5; 7 positions agree with TRBD2. The V gene's germline CDR1 is SSHAT and CDR2 FNYEAQ (reference sequence). This CDR3 has 15 amino acids. Here the CDR3 reads CASSLASGGGETQYF. The CDR3 DNA sequence: TGTGCTAGCAGCTTAGCGTCGGGGGGAGGAGAGACCCAGTACTTC. Variable domain in full (rest from reference TRBV7-7 and TRBJ2-5): GAGVSQSPRYKVTKRGQDVTLRCDPISSHATLYWYQQALGQGPEFLTYFNYEAQPDKSGLPSDRFSAERPEGSISTLTIQRTEQRDSAMYRCASSLASGGGETQYFGPGTRLLVL.

The chain has TRBV12-5 and TRBJ2-2; 7 bases line up with TRBD2. This CDR3 is built from 17 residues. V lost 1 base, J lost 3 bases, and 8 bases stayed unmatched. The germline V gene has CDR1 LGHNT and CDR2 FRNRAP. CDR3 nucleotides: TGTGCTAGTGGTTTGGGCCCCTCAGGGAGGGACACCGGGGAGCTGTTTTTT. Translating it yields CASGLGPSGRDTGELFF.

This chain connects TRBV30 to TRBJ2-5; 8 positions match TRBD2. This CDR3 spans 15 amino acids. Germline CDR1 is GTSNPN and CDR2 is SVGIG (reference sequence). V shed 3 bases, J shed 4 bases, and the junction held 10 bases outside the gene matches. As DNA, the CDR3 is TGTGCCTGGAGGGGACTAGGCGGGGGAACAGAGACCCAGTACTTC. This codes for CAWRGLGGGTETQYF.